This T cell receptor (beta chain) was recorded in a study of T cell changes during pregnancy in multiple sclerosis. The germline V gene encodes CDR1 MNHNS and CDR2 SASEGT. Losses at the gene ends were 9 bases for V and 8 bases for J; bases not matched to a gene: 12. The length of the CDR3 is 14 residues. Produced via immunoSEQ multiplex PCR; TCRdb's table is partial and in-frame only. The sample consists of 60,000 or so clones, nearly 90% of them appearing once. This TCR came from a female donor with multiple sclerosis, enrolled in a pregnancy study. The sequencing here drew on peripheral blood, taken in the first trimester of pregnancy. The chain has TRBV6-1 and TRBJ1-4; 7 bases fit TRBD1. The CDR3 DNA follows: TGTGCCAGTGTTAGACAGGGAGGAGTGGAAAAACTGTTTTTT. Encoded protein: CASVRQGGVEKLFF.